A selection of T cell receptor beta chains follows, all from one sample in a study of graft-versus-host responses after intestinal transplantation. Profiled with immunoSEQ multiplex PCR; TCRdb holds only in-frame clones, not every one. The repertoire consists of around 21,000 clones, with roughly three quarters occurring once and the leading ten covering 8%. This material consisted of ileum tissue, taken less than 21 days after intestinal transplant. The receptors come from a human patient who received an intestinal transplant, so some T cells may come from the graft donor. Both conserved end residues are part of each CDR3. The order of the fields is clone size, J gene, V gene, D gene, CDR3 DNA, CDR3 protein. D genes are given only for firm matches. The listing skips clone size in some rows; elsewhere it reads once, few, many or a size class.

abundance: few
j_gene: TRBJ2-7
v_gene: TRBV27
d_gene: TRBD2
CDR3nt: TGTGCCAGCAGTTCCGGGACTAGCGGAAGCTACGAGCAGTACTTC
CDR3aa: CASSSGTSGSYEQYF

abundance: -
j_gene: TRBJ2-2
v_gene: TRBV12-5
d_gene: TRBD2
CDR3nt: TGTGCTAGTGGTTTTCGTCTCTGGAGCGGGGCTTACACCGGGGAGCTGTTTTTT
CDR3aa: CASGFRLWSGAYTGELFF

abundance: once
j_gene: TRBJ1-5
v_gene: TRBV30
d_gene: -
CDR3nt: TGTGCCTGGAGTGTATTCGAGGGAGGTCAGCCCCAGCATTTT
CDR3aa: CAWSVFEGGQPQHF

abundance: -
j_gene: TRBJ1-4
v_gene: TRBV11-1
d_gene: -
CDR3nt: TGTGCCAGCAGCTTAGCGCCGAATGCAGGGAAACTGTTTTTT
CDR3aa: CASSLAPNAGKLFF

abundance: -
j_gene: TRBJ1-2
v_gene: TRBV9
d_gene: -
CDR3nt: TGTGCCAGCAGCGTAGTTGGGGGGTCCTATGGCTACACCTTC
CDR3aa: CASSVVGGSYGYTF

abundance: few
j_gene: TRBJ2-7
v_gene: TRBV10-3
d_gene: TRBD1
CDR3nt: TGTGCCATCAGTGACTCGGGACAGGAGATCTACGAGCAGTACTTC
CDR3aa: CAISDSGQEIYEQYF

abundance: -
j_gene: TRBJ2-7
v_gene: TRBV9
d_gene: -
CDR3nt: TGTGCCAGCAGCGTAGACGGTTACGAGCAGTACTTC
CDR3aa: CASSVDGYEQYF

abundance: -
j_gene: TRBJ1-1
v_gene: TRBV12-5
d_gene: -
CDR3nt: TGTGCTAGTGGTTTGTCGAGAACTGAAGCTTTCTTT
CDR3aa: CASGLSRTEAFF

abundance: -
j_gene: TRBJ2-1
v_gene: TRBV5-1
d_gene: TRBD2
CDR3nt: TGCGCCAGCAGCTTACAACCGGGACTAGGGGCCCGCAATGAGCAGTTCTTC
CDR3aa: CASSLQPGLGARNEQFF

abundance: -
j_gene: TRBJ1-5
v_gene: TRBV28
d_gene: TRBD1
CDR3nt: TGTGCCAGTGACAGGGTTGGGGGAAATCAGCCCCAGCATTTT
CDR3aa: CASDRVGGNQPQHF

abundance: -
j_gene: TRBJ2-1
v_gene: TRBV9
d_gene: TRBD2
CDR3nt: TGTGCCAGCAGCGTAGATCTAGCGGGGGGGCATCGTGAGCAGTTCTTC
CDR3aa: CASSVDLAGGHREQFF

abundance: -
j_gene: TRBJ1-2
v_gene: TRBV30
d_gene: -
CDR3nt: TGTGCCTGGAGTCCAGGGGTACCCTTCCGGGGCTACACCTTC
CDR3aa: CAWSPGVPFRGYTF

abundance: -
j_gene: TRBJ1-1
v_gene: TRBV19
d_gene: -
CDR3nt: TGTGCCAGTCGGTTTCGCCCCTACACTGAAGCTTTCTTT
CDR3aa: CASRFRPYTEAFF

abundance: -
j_gene: TRBJ2-1
v_gene: TRBV5-1
d_gene: TRBD1
CDR3nt: TGCGCCAGCAGACGGACAGGGGGCGGCTACAATGAGCAGTTCTTC
CDR3aa: CASRRTGGGYNEQFF

abundance: -
j_gene: TRBJ1-2
v_gene: TRBV29-1
d_gene: -
CDR3nt: TGCAGCGTTGAAGGAGGTGGCAACTACTATGGCTACACCTTC
CDR3aa: CSVEGGGNYYGYTF

abundance: -
j_gene: TRBJ2-7
v_gene: TRBV5-1
d_gene: TRBD1
CDR3nt: TGCGCCAGCAGTAGGACAGGGATCACCTACGAGCAGTACTTC
CDR3aa: CASSRTGITYEQYF

abundance: -
j_gene: TRBJ1-1
v_gene: TRBV19
d_gene: -
CDR3nt: TGTGCCAGTGATATAAGCGCGGGCTTGAACACTGAAGCTTTCTTT
CDR3aa: CASDISAGLNTEAFF

abundance: -
j_gene: TRBJ1-2
v_gene: TRBV27
d_gene: TRBD1
CDR3nt: TGTGCCAGCAGTTTCCAGGGGGCTTTCTATGGCTACACCTTC
CDR3aa: CASSFQGAFYGYTF

abundance: few
j_gene: TRBJ2-1
v_gene: TRBV28
d_gene: TRBD2
CDR3nt: TGTGCCACCGAGGGGGGACTAGCGGGAGGGCCCTCCTACAATGAGCAGTTCTTC
CDR3aa: CATEGGLAGGPSYNEQFF

abundance: few
j_gene: TRBJ2-7
v_gene: TRBV27
d_gene: TRBD2
CDR3nt: TGTGCCAGCAGTAGAGGACTAGGCTACGAGCAGTACTTC
CDR3aa: CASSRGLGYEQYF

abundance: -
j_gene: TRBJ1-5
v_gene: TRBV11-2
d_gene: -
CDR3nt: TGTGCCAGCAGCGACTCTCTTCGCCAGCATTTT
CDR3aa: CASSDSLRQHF

abundance: -
j_gene: TRBJ2-4
v_gene: TRBV19
d_gene: TRBD2
CDR3nt: TGTGCCAGTAGTATAGGCGATGGACTAGCGGGGGGGAAAAACATTCAGTACTTC
CDR3aa: CASSIGDGLAGGKNIQYF

abundance: -
j_gene: TRBJ2-7
v_gene: TRBV10-3
d_gene: TRBD2
CDR3nt: TGTGCCATCGGGGGGACTAGCGGGATGTACGAGCAGTACTTC
CDR3aa: CAIGGTSGMYEQYF

abundance: few
j_gene: TRBJ1-2
v_gene: TRBV5-6
d_gene: -
CDR3nt: TGTGCCAGCAGCTTGGCCGGCGGGATACCACATGGCTACACCTTC
CDR3aa: CASSLAGGIPHGYTF

abundance: -
j_gene: TRBJ1-5
v_gene: TRBV4-3
d_gene: -
CDR3nt: TGCGCCAGCAGCCGACAGGAAGGGTTGGCCCAGCATTTT
CDR3aa: CASSRQEGLAQHF

abundance: -
j_gene: TRBJ2-3
v_gene: TRBV5-8
d_gene: -
CDR3nt: TGTGCCAGCAGCTTCGGACTGCACACAGATACGCAGTATTTT
CDR3aa: CASSFGLHTDTQYF

abundance: -
j_gene: TRBJ2-7
v_gene: TRBV7-9
d_gene: -
CDR3nt: TGTGCCAGCAGCTTGGCTGGGGCTAAAGAGCAGTACTTC
CDR3aa: CASSLAGAKEQYF

abundance: medium-sized
j_gene: TRBJ1-2
v_gene: TRBV19
d_gene: TRBD1
CDR3nt: TGTGCCAGTAGTGCGCGGACAGGGTGGTATAACTATGGCTACACCTTC
CDR3aa: CASSARTGWYNYGYTF

abundance: -
j_gene: TRBJ2-1
v_gene: TRBV11-1
d_gene: -
CDR3nt: TGTGCCAGCAGCTTTCTTCCTAAGCCCTACAATGAGCAGTTCTTC
CDR3aa: CASSFLPKPYNEQFF

abundance: -
j_gene: TRBJ2-7
v_gene: TRBV13
d_gene: TRBD2
CDR3nt: TGTGCCAGCAGCTTAGGACTAGCGAGCTACGAGCAGTACTTC
CDR3aa: CASSLGLASYEQYF

abundance: few
j_gene: TRBJ1-6
v_gene: TRBV6-4
d_gene: TRBD1
CDR3nt: TGTGCCAGCAGTCCGACAGGGGCAAATTCACCCCTCCACTTT
CDR3aa: CASSPTGANSPLHF

abundance: -
j_gene: TRBJ2-7
v_gene: TRBV5-6
d_gene: TRBD1
CDR3nt: TGTGCCAGCAGCTCACAATATCGGACAGGGGCGGCTCCCGAGCAGTACTTC
CDR3aa: CASSSQYRTGAAPEQYF

abundance: -
j_gene: TRBJ1-4
v_gene: TRBV18
d_gene: -
CDR3nt: TGTGCCAGCTCACCAATTCGGCAGGCCGCAACTAATGAAAAACTGTTTTTT
CDR3aa: CASSPIRQAATNEKLFF

abundance: -
j_gene: TRBJ2-7
v_gene: TRBV10-3
d_gene: -
CDR3nt: TGTGCCATCAGCGACCGGGACAAGACCTACGAGCAGTACTTC
CDR3aa: CAISDRDKTYEQYF

abundance: few
j_gene: TRBJ1-4
v_gene: TRBV6-1
d_gene: -
CDR3nt: TGTGCCAGCAGTGAACTCGCGGGGGCTGATGAAAAACTGTTTTTT
CDR3aa: CASSELAGADEKLFF

abundance: -
j_gene: TRBJ1-1
v_gene: TRBV7-9
d_gene: -
CDR3nt: TGTGCCAGCAGCCCGACAGTTATGAACACTGAAGCTTTCTTT
CDR3aa: CASSPTVMNTEAFF

abundance: -
j_gene: TRBJ1-2
v_gene: TRBV30
d_gene: TRBD1
CDR3nt: TGTGCCTGGAGAGTGCAGGGGGCGGAGGGCTACACCTTC
CDR3aa: CAWRVQGAEGYTF

abundance: -
j_gene: TRBJ1-1
v_gene: TRBV18
d_gene: -
CDR3nt: TGTGCCAGCTCACTCGACACTGAAGCTTTCTTT
CDR3aa: CASSLDTEAFF

abundance: -
j_gene: TRBJ2-3
v_gene: TRBV5-1
d_gene: TRBD1
CDR3nt: TGCGCCAGCAGCCCATGGACAGGGTCAGATACGCAGTATTTT
CDR3aa: CASSPWTGSDTQYF

abundance: -
j_gene: TRBJ2-6
v_gene: TRBV19
d_gene: -
CDR3nt: TGTGCCAGTAGTCAACACCAGGGAACTGGGGCCAACGTCCTGACTTTC
CDR3aa: CASSQHQGTGANVLTF

abundance: few
j_gene: TRBJ2-3
v_gene: TRBV6-4
d_gene: -
CDR3nt: TGTGCCAGCAGTGACTCAGGGGGATCGGGCACAGATACGCAGTATTTT
CDR3aa: CASSDSGGSGTDTQYF